What follows are 28 T cell receptor beta chains derived from one specimen sequenced in a study of cytomegalovirus exposure and HLA in healthy donors. The PCR was carried out with 60 Vbeta primers and 13 Jbeta primers. Some clones are missing from TCRdb's copy, which holds only in-frame ones; the method was immunoSEQ multiplex PCR. This table holds about 160,000 clones, around nine tenths found once. The specimen was PBMCs. The receptors originated from a woman younger than 45 in good health and CMV-seronegative.

The chain has TRBV10-3 and TRBJ2-7; possibly TRBD2 for D (5 bases). Germline lookup yields CDR1 ENHRY and CDR2 SYGVKD. CDR3 size: 14 residues. V dropped 6 bases and J dropped 2 bases, with 14 bases sitting between them. CDR3 sequence reads: CAIRFSGTAYEQYF. CDR3 DNA: TGTGCCATCAGATTTTCGGGAACCGCCTACGAGCAGTACTTC.

The CDR3 loop is CAWWGHGTYAEAFF. The CDR3 nucleotides are TGTGCCTGGTGGGGGCATGGTACTTACGCTGAAGCTTTCTTT. The V call is TRBV30, the J call TRBJ1-1, with D tentatively TRBD1 (6 bases). The CDR3 consists of 14 residues. The germline V and J ends were trimmed by 5 bases and 6 bases, with 19 bases remaining between them. The V gene's germline CDR1 is GTSNPN and CDR2 SVGIG (reference sequence).

V is TRBV5-1 and J is TRBJ1-1; D is undetermined. Trimming removed 9 bases at V and 1 base at J, with 16 bases between. The CDR3 spans 14 residues. The germline V gene has CDR1 SGHRS and CDR2 YFSETQ. As DNA, the CDR3 is TGCGCCACGAGAACCGGGAACCAGAACACTGAAGCTTTCTTT. Its protein is CATRTGNQNTEAFF.

The gene calls are TRBV5-1 and TRBJ1-1; D gene uncertain. The CDR3 spans 11 residues. Germline V gene lookup returns CDR1 SGHRS and CDR2 YFSETQ. V was clipped by 7 bases and J by 7 bases, with 11 bases between them. CDR3: CASRIAGEAFF. Written as DNA, the CDR3 is TGCGCCAGCCGGATCGCGGGTGAAGCTTTCTTT. Full variable domain (missing parts from reference TRBV5-1 and TRBJ1-1): KAGVTQTPRYLIKTRGQQVTLSCSPISGHRSVSWYQQTPGQGLQFLFEYFSETQRNKGNFPGRFSGRQFSNSRSEMNVSTLELGDSALYLCASRIAGEAFFGQGTRLTVV.

This rearrangement joins TRBV7-2 to TRBJ1-2; a weak D match, TRBD1 (5 bases). Germline V gene sequence: CDR1 SGHTA, CDR2 FQGNSA. The V gene lost 1 base and the J gene lost 5 bases, with 8 bases spanning the gap. The CDR3 runs to 13 residues. The CDR3 coding sequence is TGTGCCAGCAGCTTAGGCCAGGGATATGGCTACACCTTC. As protein: CASSLGQGYGYTF. Combining the CDR3 with reference TRBV7-2 and TRBJ1-2 gives the whole variable domain GAGVSQSPSNKVTEKGKDVELRCDPISGHTALYWYRQSLGQGLEFLIYFQGNSAPDKSGLPSDRFSAERTGGSVSTLTIQRTQQEDSAVYLCASSLGQGYGYTFGSGTRLTVV.

The chain recombines TRBV5-1 with TRBJ2-1, with 14 bases identical to TRBD2. Trimming at V came to 4 bases and at J to 6 bases, leaving 9 bases not matched to a gene. CDR1 SGHRS and CDR2 YFSETQ come from the germline V gene. The CDR3 spans 17 residues. The CDR3 DNA sequence: TGCGCCAGCAGCCTGGGACTAGCGGGGGAAGGAACCAATGAGCAGTTCTTC. This encodes CASSLGLAGEGTNEQFF.

In DNA form, the CDR3 reads TGTGCCAGCAGCCCCCTGACTAGCGGGGGGGCGGAGACCCAGTACTTC. It yields the protein CASSPLTSGGAETQYF. The V and J genes are TRBV5-4 and TRBJ2-5; 14 nucleotides line up with TRBD2. The V segment lost 4 bases and the J segment 5 bases; nucleotides outside the gene matches: 7. The CDR3 has 16 residues. Per the germline V gene, CDR1 is SGHNT and CDR2 is YYREEE (reference sequence).

The gene calls are TRBV2 and TRBJ2-1; 8 nucleotides match TRBD1. Germline CDR1 reads SNHLY; CDR2 reads FYNNEI. J gave up 4 bases and V 2 bases, and 7 bases lay outside the gene matches. The CDR3 has 16 amino acids. CDR3 protein: CASSERDRILYNEQFF. The CDR3 coding sequence is TGTGCCAGCAGTGAACGGGACAGGATCCTGTACAATGAGCAGTTCTTC.

The chain has TRBV29-1 and TRBJ1-1; 10 nucleotides agree with TRBD1. After removal of 7 bases from V and 11 bases from J, the junction contained 10 bases not matched to a gene. The CDR3 extends over 12 amino acids. The germline CDR1 and CDR2 sequences are SQVTM and ANQGSEA. The CDR3 DNA follows: TGCAGCGCATATCGACAGGGGGCAGGTGCTTTCTTT. It yields the protein CSAYRQGAGAFF. The whole variable domain, filled in from reference TRBV29-1 and TRBJ1-1, reads SAVISQKPSRDICQRGTSLTIQCQVDSQVTMMFWYRQQPGQSLTLIATANQGSEATYESGFVIDKFPISRPNLTFSTLTVSNMSPEDSSIYLCSAYRQGAGAFFGQGTRLTVV.

The rearrangement uses TRBV25-1 and TRBJ1-1, with D perhaps matching TRBD1 (5 bases). Germline V gene lookup returns CDR1 MGHDK and CDR2 SYGVNS. The CDR3 contains 16 residues. V was pared by 0 bases and J by 1 base, with 12 bases between. The CDR3 reads CASSEYGRGENTEAFF. As DNA, the CDR3 is TGTGCCAGCAGTGAATATGGTAGGGGTGAGAACACTGAAGCTTTCTTT.

This chain links TRBV7-9 with TRBJ2-7; 8 nucleotides align to TRBD2. Trimming at V came to 1 base and at J to 2 bases, leaving 16 bases not matched to a gene. Looked up from germline, CDR1 is SEHNR and CDR2 is FQNEAQ (reference sequence). This CDR3 spans 19 amino acids. In DNA form, the CDR3 reads TGTGCCAGCAGCTTAGGTGTTAGCGGGGCCTCACCCCTCGCCTACGAGCAGTACTTC. Its protein is CASSLGVSGASPLAYEQYF.

In this sample, this clone turned up once. This chain uses TRBV11-2 with TRBJ2-5; TRBD2 matches at 9 bases. CDR3 length: 19 residues. CDR1 is SGHAT and CDR2 is FQNNGV in the germline V gene. V shed 1 base and J 0 bases; nucleotides not matched to a gene: 12. DNA for the CDR3: TGTGCCAGCAGCTTAGGTGTCCTAGCGGGGTCCACCTACCAAGAGACCCAGTACTTC. This codes for CASSLGVLAGSTYQETQYF. The variable domain in full, completed from reference TRBV11-2 and TRBJ2-5, reads EAGVAQSPRYKIIEKRQSVAFWCNPISGHATLYWYQQILGQGPKLLIQFQNNGVVDDSQLPKDRFSAERLKGVDSTLKIQPAKLEDSAVYLCASSLGVLAGSTYQETQYFGPGTRLLVL.

This clone was observed a handful of times. This chain connects TRBV6-5 to TRBJ1-1; no definite D call. This CDR3 has 14 residues. The V end was cut by 2 bases, the J end by 1 base, with 8 bases between. CDR1 is MNHEY, CDR2 SVGAGI, per germline. The CDR3 DNA follows: TGTGCCAGCAGTTACGGCCATCGGAACACTGAAGCTTTCTTT. It encodes CASSYGHRNTEAFF.

The chain employs TRBV28 and TRBJ2-1, with 8 bases that match TRBD2. This CDR3 comprises 16 residues. Trimming cost V 6 bases and J 1 base; bases outside gene matches: 8. The germline V gene encodes CDR1 MDHEN and CDR2 SYDVKM. This CDR3 is CASSGSGTGSYNEQFF. CDR3 sequence (DNA): TGTGCCAGCAGCGGTAGCGGGACTGGTTCCTACAATGAGCAGTTCTTC.

This chain uses TRBV7-2 with TRBJ1-4, with a tentative D call TRBD1 (6 bases). Per the germline V gene, CDR1 is SGHTA and CDR2 is FQGNSA. V shed 2 bases and J shed 10 bases, with 20 bases lying between them. CDR3 length equals 16 residues. The CDR3 region is CASSLIQPRGEAKLFF. Written as DNA, the CDR3 is TGTGCCAGCAGCTTAATACAGCCCAGGGGCGAGGCAAAACTGTTTTTT. The full variable domain, in which reference TRBV7-2 and TRBJ1-4 provide the parts outside the CDR3, is GAGVSQSPSNKVTEKGKDVELRCDPISGHTALYWYRQSLGQGLEFLIYFQGNSAPDKSGLPSDRFSAERTGGSVSTLTIQRTQQEDSAVYLCASSLIQPRGEAKLFFGSGTQLSVL.

V usage is TRBV19 and J usage is TRBJ2-5, with D unresolved. CDR1 and CDR2 from the germline V gene are LNHDA and SQIVND (reference sequence). V dropped 3 bases and J dropped 5 bases, with 4 bases sitting between them. The CDR3 contains 11 residues. DNA for the CDR3: TGTGCCAGTAGTATGAGGGAGACCCAGTACTTC. Amino acids: CASSMRETQYF.

The genes are TRBV6-4 and TRBJ2-3; TRBD2 matches 7 bases. CDR1 is MRHNA, CDR2 SNTAGT, per germline. This CDR3 spans 17 amino acids. With V trimmed by 2 bases and J by 3 bases, 11 bases remained unmatched. In nucleotides, the CDR3 is TGTGCCAGCAGTGACGGCGGGAGTCATGCGGGTACAGATACGCAGTATTTT. This codes for CASSDGGSHAGTDTQYF.

J is TRBJ2-7 and V is TRBV5-1; 9 positions match TRBD1. This CDR3 contains 14 residues. Germline V gene data show CDR1 as SGHRS and CDR2 as YFSETQ. Losses at the gene ends were 7 bases for V and 2 bases for J; bases not matched to a gene: 7. CDR3 residues: CASGGTGPTYEQYF. Here the CDR3 DNA reads TGCGCCAGCGGAGGGACAGGGCCTACCTACGAGCAGTACTTC.

This rearrangement joins TRBV19 to TRBJ1-4; tentative D call: TRBD1 (5 bases). CDR1 is LNHDA, CDR2 SQIVND, per germline (reference sequence). Trimming shortened V by 4 bases and J by 8 bases, and 17 bases separated the two germline ends. The CDR3 length is 15 residues. The CDR3 nucleotides are TGTGCCAGTAGTAGTGGGGCAGGCGGGGAGGAAAAACTGTTTTTT. It yields the protein CASSSGAGGEEKLFF.

This chain joins TRBV6-1 and TRBJ1-6; perhaps TRBD1 as D (6 bases). Germline assignment: CDR1 MNHNS and CDR2 SASEGT. The CDR3 contains 15 residues. Trimming removed 6 bases at V and 4 bases at J, with 13 bases between. The CDR3 region is CASRTGHLYNSPLHF. The CDR3 nucleotides read TGTGCCAGCAGGACAGGACACCTTTATAATTCACCCCTCCACTTT.

J is TRBJ1-3 and V is TRBV5-1; D is unclear. V lost 0 bases, J lost 0 bases, and 7 bases lay in between. The CDR3 has 15 amino acids. Germline CDR1 SGHRS, CDR2 YFSETQ. In nucleotides, the CDR3 is TGCGCCAGCAGCTTGGACGGGAGCTCTGGAAACACCATATATTTT. Amino acids: CASSLDGSSGNTIYF.

Comments on this clone: Other DNA sequences in the sample encode the same CDR3. The rearrangement joins TRBV6-5 to TRBJ1-5; 7 bases match TRBD1. Unmatched junction bases numbered 6, after V lost 6 bases and J lost 4 bases. This CDR3 contains 14 residues. Looked up from germline, CDR1 is MNHEY and CDR2 is SVGAGI. CDR3 DNA sequence: TGTGCCAGCAGAGGGGGCGGAGGGAATCAGCCCCAGCATTTT. It encodes CASRGGGGNQPQHF.

This clone came up a few times. V is TRBV27 and J is TRBJ1-1, with D tentatively TRBD1 (6 bases). V lost 8 bases, J lost 0 bases, and 13 bases lay in between. CDR3 size: 14 residues. Germline V gene lookup returns CDR1 MNHEY and CDR2 SMNVEV (reference sequence). In DNA, the CDR3 is TGTGCCAGCGCCAGAAGGGACATGAACACTGAAGCTTTCTTT. Its translation: CASARRDMNTEAFF.

The chain recombines TRBV7-2 with TRBJ1-1, with a possible D match to TRBD1 (5 bases). Trimming took 5 bases from V and 1 from J, leaving 14 bases between them. Germline CDR1 and CDR2: SGHTA and FQGNSA. This CDR3 has 15 amino acids. Here the CDR3 reads CASSEQVVGNTEAFF. Here the CDR3 DNA reads TGTGCCAGCAGCGAACAGGTGGTCGGGAACACTGAAGCTTTCTTT.

The chain recombines TRBV28 with TRBJ2-1, with D possibly matching TRBD2 (6 bases). CDR3 length: 12 residues. The ends were cut back, 4 bases at V and 7 bases at J, with 8 bases in the middle. Germline CDR1 and CDR2: MDHEN and SYDVKM. CDR3 DNA: TGTGCCAGCAGTTATGGGGGGAATGAGCAGTTCTTC. Amino acids: CASSYGGNEQFF.

This chain uses TRBV28 with TRBJ2-7; 9 bases fit TRBD1. This CDR3 contains 14 residues. From germline, CDR1 is MDHEN and CDR2 SYDVKM. Trimming removed 4 bases from V and 6 bases from J; junction bases left unmatched: 7. The CDR3 DNA is TGTGCCAGCAGTTCGGGACAGGGATATAGCGAGCAGTACTTC. This encodes CASSSGQGYSEQYF.

The gene calls are TRBV10-1 and TRBJ2-7; 7 nucleotides agree with TRBD2. The V segment lost 2 bases and the J segment 4 bases; nucleotides outside the gene matches: 5. The CDR3 covers 14 residues. Germline lookup yields CDR1 WNHNN and CDR2 SYGVQD (reference sequence). DNA of the CDR3: TGCGCCAGCAGTGAGGGGCCGGGGGGTTACGAGCAGTACTTC. It encodes CASSEGPGGYEQYF.

The chain joins TRBV19 to TRBJ1-1, with D maybe TRBD1 (5 bases). The CDR3 covers 13 residues. The germline V gene encodes CDR1 LNHDA and CDR2 SQIVND (reference sequence). The ends were cut back, 7 bases at V and 2 bases at J, with 11 bases in the middle. Here the CDR3 DNA reads TGTGCCAGTACCGCTACAGGAAACACTGAAGCTTTCTTT. Amino acid sequence: CASTATGNTEAFF.